These T cell receptor beta chains were read from a single sample in a study of cytomegalovirus exposure and HLA in healthy donors. Only in-frame clones appear in the TCRdb table, and some are missing; sequencing was by immunoSEQ multiplex PCR. The repertoire table contains roughly 70,000 clones. Material: PBMCs. The origin of the receptors is a man aged 35 to 55 in good health and CMV-seronegative. Each CDR3 is given with its conserved first and last residue. A D gene is named only where the DNA matches it firmly.

j_call	d_call	v_call	cdr3_aa	cdr3_nt
TRBJ2-4	-	TRBV5-6	CASSLGGGAGYF	TGTGCCAGCAGCTTGGGGGGCGGAGCAGGATACTTC
TRBJ2-1	TRBD1	TRBV11-2	CASSFGPTGTGYNEQFF	TGTGCCAGCAGCTTCGGTCCAACCGGGACAGGGTATAATGAGCAGTTCTTC
TRBJ2-1	TRBD2	TRBV29-1	CSVEDSGGAINEQFF	TGCAGCGTTGAAGATTCCGGGGGGGCGATCAATGAGCAGTTCTTC
TRBJ1-3	-	TRBV5-1	CASSLGDISGNTIYF	TGCGCCAGCAGCTTGGGGGACATATCTGGAAACACCATATATTTT
TRBJ2-7	TRBD2	TRBV7-9	CASSFIGLAGDYEQYF	TGTGCCAGCAGCTTTATCGGACTAGCGGGGGACTACGAGCAGTACTTC
TRBJ2-7	TRBD1	TRBV5-1	CASSFGTGGYNEQYF	TGCGCCAGCAGCTTCGGGACAGGGGGTTACAACGAGCAGTACTTC
TRBJ1-2	-	TRBV30	CAWSVGGLGGYTF	TGTGCCTGGAGTGTCGGGGGGCTCGGGGGCTACACCTTC
TRBJ2-5	TRBD1	TRBV19	CASSIFGGQQETQYF	TGTGCCAGTAGTATCTTTGGGGGACAGCAAGAGACCCAGTACTTC
TRBJ2-3	TRBD2	TRBV28	CASSPGLAGVGDTQYF	TGTGCCAGCAGTCCTGGACTAGCGGGGGTTGGAGATACGCAGTATTTT
TRBJ2-3	-	TRBV7-2	CASSWGGATDTQYF	TGTGCCAGCAGCTGGGGGGGGGCCACAGATACGCAGTATTTT
TRBJ1-4	-	TRBV9	CASSSTETNEKLFF	TGTGCCAGCAGCTCCACGGAGACTAATGAAAAACTGTTTTTT
TRBJ2-1	TRBD1	TRBV5-1	CASSLGRDRGPYNEQFF	TGCGCCAGCAGCTTGGGTCGGGACAGGGGGCCCTACAATGAGCAGTTCTTC
TRBJ1-2	TRBD1	TRBV7-3	CASRSTGQNYGYTF	TGTGCCAGCAGGTCAACGGGACAGAACTATGGCTACACCTTC
TRBJ2-1	TRBD1	TRBV10-3	CAIRTGSDNEQFF	TGTGCCATCAGGACAGGGTCCGACAATGAGCAGTTCTTC
TRBJ2-4	-	TRBV5-1	CASSLTWTLAKNIQYF	TGCGCCAGCAGCTTGACTTGGACACTAGCCAAAAACATTCAGTACTTC
TRBJ2-5	-	TRBV7-9	CASSLDTPETQYF	TGTGCCAGCAGCTTGGACACCCCGGAGACCCAGTACTTC
TRBJ2-3	TRBD2	TRBV5-1	CASSGGLAGGVSTDTQYF	TGCGCCAGCAGCGGCGGACTAGCGGGGGGGGTGAGCACAGATACGCAGTATTTT
TRBJ1-5	-	TRBV28	CASGKTYTGLNQPQHF	TGTGCCAGCGGAAAAACATACACAGGTCTCAATCAGCCCCAGCATTTT
TRBJ2-7	-	TRBV5-4	CASSAQGDEQYF	TGTGCCAGCAGCGCACAGGGAGACGAGCAGTACTTC
TRBJ2-7	TRBD1	TRBV7-2	CASTWGQGIYEQYF	TGTGCCAGCACCTGGGGACAGGGTATTTACGAGCAGTACTTC
TRBJ2-7	-	TRBV7-2	CASSSTGFGYITYEQYF	TGTGCCAGCAGCTCCACAGGGTTTGGGTACATTACCTACGAGCAGTACTTC
TRBJ2-2	-	TRBV5-1	CASSPGGTANTGELFF	TGCGCCAGCAGCCCCGGAGGGACAGCTAACACCGGGGAGCTGTTTTTT
TRBJ1-4	-	TRBV25-1	CASSRLGGADNEKLFF	TGTGCCAGCAGTCGCCTCGGGGGGGCGGATAATGAAAAACTGTTTTTT
TRBJ1-1	TRBD1	TRBV30	CAWRQTGGVVRLNTEAFF	TGTGCCTGGAGGCAGACAGGGGGGGTGGTTCGTTTGAACACTGAAGCTTTCTTT
TRBJ2-7	TRBD1	TRBV6-1	CASSEATTGGFYEQYF	TGTGCCAGCAGTGAAGCGACGACAGGGGGCTTCTACGAGCAGTACTTC
TRBJ1-1	-	TRBV25-1	CASSDFRTTGYGAFF	TGTGCCAGCAGTGATTTCCGGACAACAGGGTATGGAGCTTTCTTT
TRBJ1-5	TRBD1	TRBV10-2	CASSEWDRVGPPQHF	TGCGCCAGCAGTGAATGGGACAGAGTGGGGCCGCCCCAGCATTTT
TRBJ1-2	-	TRBV4-1	CAPSQVVKRHPLDYGYTF	TGCGCCCCCAGCCAAGTGGTGAAGCGACACCCACTAGACTATGGCTACACCTTC
TRBJ1-1	-	TRBV6-1	CASSARAPNTEAFF	TGTGCCAGCAGTGCCAGGGCTCCGAACACTGAAGCTTTCTTT
TRBJ2-7	-	TRBV14	CASSPYGDSYEQYF	TGTGCCAGCAGCCCATACGGGGACTCCTACGAGCAGTACTTC
TRBJ2-1	TRBD2	TRBV7-2	CASSLGLAGGANEQFF	TGTGCCAGCAGCTTAGGACTAGCGGGGGGGGCCAATGAGCAGTTCTTC
TRBJ1-1	-	TRBV2	CASSDFGGGNTEAFF	TGTGCCAGCAGTGATTTCGGGGGAGGGAACACTGAAGCTTTCTTT
TRBJ1-1	-	TRBV11-2	CASSWTNTEAFF	TGTGCCAGCAGCTGGACTAACACTGAAGCTTTCTTT
TRBJ1-6	-	TRBV5-5	CASNQLSSYNSPLHF	TGTGCCAGCAACCAATTGAGCTCCTATAATTCACCCCTCCACTTT
TRBJ2-3	-	TRBV6-6	CASGQLSTDTQYF	TGTGCCAGTGGACAGCTAAGCACAGATACGCAGTATTTT
TRBJ2-2	-	TRBV6-1	CASVWGHSTGELFF	TGTGCCAGTGTTTGGGGACACAGCACCGGGGAGCTGTTTTTT
TRBJ1-1	-	TRBV18	CASSPSMGPTEAFF	TGTGCCAGCTCACCTTCGATGGGGCCCACTGAAGCTTTCTTT
TRBJ2-1	TRBD2	TRBV5-4	CASSSGGATYNEQFF	TGTGCCAGCAGTAGCGGGGGGGCCACCTACAATGAGCAGTTCTTC
TRBJ2-5	-	TRBV6-5	CASSYASNQETQYF	TGTGCCAGCAGTTACGCTAGTAACCAAGAGACCCAGTACTTC
TRBJ2-1	-	TRBV7-6	CASSLHRSSYNEQFF	TGTGCCAGCAGCTTACACAGGTCCTCCTACAATGAGCAGTTCTTC
TRBJ1-1	TRBD1	TRBV4-1	CASSQQGADEAFF	TGCGCCAGCAGCCAACAGGGGGCGGATGAAGCTTTCTTT
TRBJ1-4	-	TRBV4-2	CASSQWGGANEKLFF	TGTGCCAGCAGCCAATGGGGGGGGGCTAATGAAAAACTGTTTTTT
TRBJ1-4	-	TRBV4-1	CASSQEMRNKGEKLFF	TGCGCCAGCAGCCAAGAGATGCGGAACAAGGGGGAAAAACTGTTTTTT
TRBJ2-1	TRBD2	TRBV5-4	CASSLRPSGGLNEQFF	TGTGCCAGCAGCTTGAGGCCTAGCGGGGGTCTGAATGAGCAGTTCTTC
TRBJ1-2	-	TRBV9	CASSVDAGQNYGYTF	TGTGCCAGCAGCGTAGACGCAGGTCAGAACTATGGCTACACCTTC
TRBJ2-7	TRBD1	TRBV5-5	CASSIAGGYEQYF	TGTGCCAGCAGCATCGCAGGGGGCTACGAGCAGTACTTC
TRBJ2-4	TRBD2	TRBV19	CASSETREGLQYF	TGTGCCAGTAGTGAGACGAGGGAGGGCTTACAGTACTTC
TRBJ1-4	TRBD1	TRBV6-5	CASSAGTGTNEKLFF	TGTGCCAGCAGCGCTGGGACAGGAACTAATGAAAAACTGTTTTTT
TRBJ2-3	-	TRBV5-1	CASSTDRNTDTQYF	TGCGCCAGCAGCACGGACAGAAACACAGATACGCAGTATTTT
TRBJ1-1	-	TRBV7-9	CASSTYGGGTEAFF	TGTGCCAGCAGCACCTACGGGGGGGGCACTGAAGCTTTCTTT
TRBJ1-6	-	TRBV1	CTSSGQGGSPLHF	TGCACCAGCAGCGGACAGGGGGGTTCACCCCTCCACTTT
TRBJ1-1	-	TRBV18	CASSIKSGGAEAFF	TGTGCCAGCTCAATCAAATCGGGGGGCGCTGAAGCTTTCTTT
TRBJ2-7	TRBD2	TRBV5-4	CASSDFGGGRIYEQYF	TGTGCCAGCAGCGATTTTGGGGGGGGTCGAATCTACGAGCAGTACTTC
TRBJ2-7	TRBD2	TRBV7-6	CASSLGTSGASYEQYF	TGTGCCAGCAGCTTAGGGACTAGCGGGGCCTCCTACGAGCAGTACTTC
TRBJ2-3	TRBD1	TRBV11-3	CASSLGSTGGANTQYF	TGTGCCAGCAGCTTAGGATCGACAGGGGGCGCAAATACGCAGTATTTT
TRBJ2-3	TRBD2	TRBV11-2	CASSFTGGRDTQYF	TGTGCCAGCAGCTTTACGGGGGGGCGGGATACGCAGTATTTT
TRBJ1-1	-	TRBV9	CASSHRGGNTEAFF	TGTGCCAGCAGCCACCGCGGGGGGAACACTGAAGCTTTCTTT